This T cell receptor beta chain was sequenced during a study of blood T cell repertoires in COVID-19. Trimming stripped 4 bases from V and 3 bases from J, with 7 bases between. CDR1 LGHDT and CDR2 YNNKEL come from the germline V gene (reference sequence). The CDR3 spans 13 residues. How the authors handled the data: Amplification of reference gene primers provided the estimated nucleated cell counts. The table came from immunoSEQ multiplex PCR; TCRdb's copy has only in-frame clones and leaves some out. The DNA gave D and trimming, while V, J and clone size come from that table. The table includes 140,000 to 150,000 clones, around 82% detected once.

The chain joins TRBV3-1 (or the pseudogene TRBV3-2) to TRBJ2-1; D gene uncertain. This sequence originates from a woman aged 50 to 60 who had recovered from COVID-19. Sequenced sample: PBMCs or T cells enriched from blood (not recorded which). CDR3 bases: TGTGCCAGCAGCCCCTCCCTCTACAATGAGCAGTTCTTC. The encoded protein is CASSPSLYNEQFF.